This TCR beta chain appears in the sequencing data of a study of T-cell reconstitution after alpha-beta-depleted transplantation in children. Study-level points and caveats: Some patients showed high day-60 TCRbeta diversity, which derived from surviving recipient T cells and thymic progenitors. Reportedly, only several hundred clones from non-depleted graft cells drove alpha-beta T-cell counts at about two months. A year post-transplant, T-cell counts and diversity derived mostly from newly produced T cells.

Construction of the TCRbeta library involved unique molecular identifiers. TCRdb reprocessed the PCR reads with MiXCR, giving one entry per CDR3 protein. The sample yields around 490,000 distinct CDR3 sequences, 10% to 12% seen once. This clonotype was picked up a small number of times. Its antigen is undetermined. Losses at the gene ends were 6 bases for V and 8 bases for J; bases not matched to a gene: 8. Germline values: CDR1 KGHSH, CDR2 LQKENI. CDR3 size: 13 residues. The TCR sequence derives from a female patient aged 2 to 10 who had a stem cell transplant for aplastic anemia, so the T cells may come from the graft donor. This chain links TRBV18 with TRBJ1-2, with 8 bases fitting TRBD1. Sample: PBMCs, mostly from graft donor cells, taken 180 days after TCRalphabeta/CD19-depleted stem cell transplant. CDR3 nucleotides: TGTGCCAGCTCCCAAGCAGGGGGCAACGGCTACACCTTC. It yields the protein CASSQAGGNGYTF.